This entry features one T cell receptor (beta chain) sequence. As to treatment: approximately 18 received Ad26.COV2.S at low or high dose, single or two shots; about 5 received placebo; per-sample allocation not given. Each sample was drawn 63 days after the first injection (of vaccine or placebo). The data derive from a study of Ad26.COV2.S vaccination and SARS-CoV-2 variants. The data were produced by immunoSEQ multiplex PCR, yet TCRdb's version contains in-frame clones alone and is incomplete. The sample lists 350,000 to 450,000 clones; about 90% were seen once. The length of the CDR3 is 15 residues. Germline V gene lookup returns CDR1 LGHDT and CDR2 YNNKEL (reference sequence). The V and J ends lost 2 bases and 1 base, in that order; junction bases with no gene match: 5.

The receptor's source is a person aged 18-65 years who received the Ad26.COV2.S COVID-19 vaccine or a placebo. This material consisted of peripheral blood, taken in a trial of Ad26.COV2.S vaccine versus placebo. The V gene is TRBV3-1 (or the pseudogene TRBV3-2), the J gene TRBJ2-7, with 7 bases matching TRBD2. DNA of the CDR3: TGTGCCAGCAGCCAACTTAGCGGGCCTTCCTACGAGCAGTACTTC. It encodes CASSQLSGPSYEQYF.